This T cell receptor beta chain stems from a study of T cells in localized non-small cell lung cancer. Study findings and constraints: Longer overall survival was associated with a higher density of T cells in the blood. Sequencing, confined to only one tumor region, leaves heterogeneity possible. Detection in adjacent lung was observed for a median around 59 of the top 100 tumor clones. Maximal T cell clonality occurred in uninvolved adjacent lung, with tumor ranking below it.

To note about this clone: Its target is unknown.

Germline values: CDR1 SGHNT, CDR2 YENEEA. With 3 bases removed from V and 1 base from J, the gap between germline ends came to 9 bases. The CDR3 runs 15 residues. Data came from immunoSEQ multiplex PCR; TCRdb stores just in-frame clones and leaves some out. Here the sample spans about 3,300 clones, roughly a third being singletons. The sample in question was lung tumor tissue, obtained before any cancer treatment. V usage is TRBV11-3 and J usage is TRBJ2-2; D is possibly TRBD1 or TRBD2 (5 bases each). This receptor was taken from a female donor over 55 with stage I lung adenocarcinoma. In DNA form, the CDR3 reads TGTGCCAGCAGCTTTCGGGGCCAGAACACCGGGGAGCTGTTTTTT. It translates to CASSFRGQNTGELFF.